This record concerns one T cell receptor beta chain sequence. The CDR3 runs to 13 residues. V was cut by 5 bases and J by 4 bases, with 9 bases left in between. Looked up from germline, CDR1 is SGDLS and CDR2 is YYNGEE. Vbeta (60) and Jbeta (13) primers were used in the PCR. Here immunoSEQ multiplex PCR was the method, and the copy in TCRdb shows in-frame clones only, minus some. The sample carries roughly 120,000 clones, approximately 80% recorded once. This sample was included in a study of cytomegalovirus exposure and HLA in healthy donors. The sequence was collected from a woman aged 25-40 years in good health and CMV-seronegative. Sequences were obtained from PBMCs. V gene TRBV9 combines with J gene TRBJ2-2; D gene ambiguous. The CDR3 loop reads CASSAAATGELFF. Here the CDR3 DNA reads TGTGCCAGCAGTGCGGCTGCCACCGGGGAGCTGTTTTTT.